This T cell receptor beta chain was found in a study of Siglec-9 on CD8 T cells in melanoma. Data came from immunoSEQ multiplex PCR; TCRdb stores just in-frame clones and leaves some out. The repertoire includes 30,000 to 45,000 clones, about 80% of them detected once, and about 1.7% sits in the top ten. Germline V lookup: CDR1 SGDLS, CDR2 YYNGEE. The CDR3 extends over 15 amino acids. V was cut by 0 bases and J by 4 bases, with 11 bases left in between. Sequenced material: Siglec-9- CD8+ T cells sorted from blood. This chain joins TRBV9 and TRBJ2-1; the D call may be TRBD1 or TRBD2 (5 bases each). The sequence was obtained from a human donor in good health. CDR3 nucleotide sequence: TGTGCCAGCAGCGTAGAAGGGACGAAATACAATGAGCAGTTCTTC. Translated: CASSVEGTKYNEQFF.